The clone carrying this T cell receptor (beta chain) was seen once. This sample stems from a study of CD8 T cells in Susac syndrome. V lost 5 bases to trimming and J lost 1 base; unmatched junction nucleotides: 6. Germline V gene data show CDR1 as DFQATT and CDR2 as SNEGSKA (reference sequence). The CDR3 sequence is 14 residues long. With random hexamers, 0.5 to 1 ug RNA was reverse transcribed. TCR beta CDR3 was amplified by immunoSEQ multiplex PCR. This amplification extended across 54 Vbeta and 13 Jbeta segments. MiXCR, applied by TCRdb to the immunoSEQ multiplex PCR reads, yields one record per CDR3 protein. The sample has about 150,000 distinct CDR3 sequences, 95% to 96% seen once. Each Susac syndrome patient had definite or probable disease by recently defined criteria. FACS was used to enrich TEMRA cells, whereas the CD8+ and CD4+ T cells were obtained by negative isolation.

The clonotype was recovered from a human donor with Susac syndrome. The chain couples TRBV20-1 to TRBJ2-3; TRBD2 matches 7 bases. The sequenced sample was CD4+ T cells from PBMCs. DNA of the CDR3: TGCAGTGCTCCTCCGGGGGGACGCACAGATACGCAGTATTTT. It is translated as CSAPPGGRTDTQYF.